This T cell receptor beta chain appears in the sequencing data of a study of T cell responses to AZD1222 COVID-19 vaccine. Germline lookup yields CDR1 MNHEY and CDR2 SVGEGT. V lost 4 bases, J lost 6 bases, and 9 bases lay in between. CDR3 length: 12 amino acids. Method: immunoSEQ multiplex PCR; TCRdb's copy keeps in-frame clones and lacks some. The table records roughly 150,000 clones, approximately 92% of them present only once. This clonotype originated in an adult in good health. Sequenced material: peripheral blood, taken on day 0 of AZD1222 vaccination. The chain recombines TRBV6-2 or TRBV6-3 with TRBJ1-2; possible D gene TRBD1, 6 bases. The CDR3 bases are TGTGCCAGCAGTTCCCACAGGGATGGCTACACCTTC. Its translation is CASSSHRDGYTF.